This TCR beta chain was sequenced in a study of shared clonotypes between healthy human individuals. Findings of the study overall: Of the naive CD4 clonotypes, about 5.4% were shared across a handful of donors.

In the case of this clone: Its antigen is undetermined.

Naive CD8 cells lacked CD45RO and underwent positive selection for CCR7, leaving out terminally differentiated effector memory CD45RA+ cells. TCRdb's copy holds only in-frame clones and misses some; the assay was immunoSEQ multiplex PCR. This sample carries about 700,000 clones, 92% of them seen once, and the ten largest clones take 24%. The sample taken for sequencing was naive CD8+ T cells sorted from blood. This receptor was obtained from a man between 25 and 39 years old in good health.

The DNA of the CDR3 is TGTGCCAGTAGTATCCGGGACTTCCCTCGCGAGCAGTTCTTC. Amino acid sequence: CASSIRDFPREQFF. This rearrangement joins TRBV19 to TRBJ2-1; possibly TRBD2 for D (6 bases). V gave up 3 bases and J gave up 10 bases, with 16 bases separating them. The CDR3 is 14 amino acids. Per the germline V gene, CDR1 is LNHDA and CDR2 is SQIVND (reference sequence).